The clone carrying this T cell receptor beta chain ranks as medium-sized. The antigen is undetermined. Samples of adjacent lung (free of atypia) were collected at least 2 cm from the tumor margin. These data come from a study of T cells in localized non-small cell lung cancer. Study observations and caveats: Adjacent lung held a median 57 of the top 100 tumor clones. Elevated blood T cell density was associated with longer overall survival. Because sequencing included only one region (of the tumor), heterogeneity remains possible.

Sequencing used immunoSEQ multiplex PCR; TCRdb keeps in-frame clones, though not all of them. The sample includes around 950 clones, under 35% seen only once; the top ten take 25% to 30%. The ends were cut back, 4 bases at V and 3 bases at J, with 11 bases in the middle. The CDR3 extends over 14 amino acids. Germline V lookup: CDR1 SGDLS, CDR2 YYNGEE. The material was normal lung tissue next to the tumor, obtained before any cancer treatment. The source is a male donor aged 60 or over with stage II lung adenocarcinoma. The rearrangement links TRBV9 to TRBJ2-4, with D possibly TRBD2 on 5 matching bases. This chain's CDR3 is CASSSASGKNIQYF. For the CDR3, the DNA is TGTGCCAGCAGCTCGGCCAGCGGCAAAAACATTCAGTACTTC.